The following is a T cell receptor beta chain sequence with its context. Its antigen remains unidentified. This sample stems from a study of blood T cells in healthy people across ages. Whole-study findings and limits: When one million T cells were used, diversity estimates were thought to be underestimates. Unsorted PBMC input precluded a conclusive naive versus antigen-experienced comparison.

The second PCR ran about 6 to 12 cycles with a sample-barcoded 5' primer and J-beta primers. TCRdb redid the calling of the 5' RACE reads with MiXCR, one entry per CDR3 protein. The sample includes more than 500,000 distinct CDR3 sequences, about 27% of them seen just once. Separately, the same data were catalogued under a study of T cells of mothers and their children. Per that paper: Mothers yielded over 10 million CDR3 reads, children some 2.9 million each.

This clonotype was obtained from a boy aged 2 to 9 in good health. Source material: blood.

The CDR3 reads CASSGRQGVGEAFF. CDR3 bases: TGTGCCAGCAGCGGACGACAGGGTGTAGGGGAAGCTTTCTTT. This chain connects TRBV7-9 to TRBJ1-1, with TRBD1 matching 7 bases. The CDR3 has 14 residues. Germline V gene data show CDR1 as SEHNR and CDR2 as FQNEAQ (reference sequence). V lost 5 bases, J lost 8 bases, and 11 bases stayed unmatched.